This T cell receptor beta chain was found in a study of T cells in narcolepsy. Sequencing was performed with immunoSEQ multiplex PCR; in TCRdb, only in-frame clones are kept and a portion is missing. The data contain about 30,000 clones, roughly 77% of them singletons. The V gene's germline CDR1 is MNHNS and CDR2 SASEGT. The CDR3 extends over 14 amino acids. The V gene lost 5 bases and the J gene lost 1 base, with 11 bases spanning the gap. On this clone itself: The antigen is unknown.

Study-level results: In some patient and control memory CD4+ samples, autoreactive clones were absent.

What was sequenced was CD45RA- memory CD4+ T cells from PBMCs. The V call is TRBV6-1, the J call TRBJ1-1; D ambiguous. The receptor was isolated from a human donor with narcolepsy. The CDR3 nucleotides read TGTGCCAGCAGTTCGGACCTTTGGAACACTGAAGCTTTCTTT. Translated, it gives CASSSDLWNTEAFF.